Listed here are 3 T cell receptor beta chains from one sample, sequenced in a study of control samples from healthy donors and cancer patients. Clones were read by immunoSEQ multiplex PCR, and TCRdb kept only the in-frame ones, dropping some. The sample has tens of thousands of clones, approximately 90% seen once. Source material: PBMCs. The receptors were sampled from a woman aged 60-75 years with head and neck cancer.

Details on this clone: Additional DNA sequences in this sample encode the identical CDR3. The chain links TRBV6-2 or TRBV6-3 to TRBJ2-5; D is undetermined. V dropped 3 bases and J dropped 2 bases, with 10 bases sitting between them. Germline V gene lookup returns CDR1 MNHEY and CDR2 SVGEGT. This CDR3 comprises 14 residues. CDR3 bases: TGTGCCAGCAGTTATCGGGCCTTTCAAGAGACCCAGTACTTC. Protein: CASSYRAFQETQYF.

The CDR3: CASSYSGRLVETQYF. The CDR3 DNA sequence: TGTGCCAGCAGTTACTCGGGCCGACTAGTGGAGACCCAGTACTTC. The rearrangement links TRBV6-5 to TRBJ2-5; tentative D call: TRBD2 (6 bases). CDR1 and CDR2 (germline): MNHEY, SVGAGI. The CDR3 spans 15 residues. Trimming removed 0 bases from V and 5 bases from J, with 13 bases in between.

The chain links TRBV19 to TRBJ1-4, with D tentatively TRBD1 (5 bases). The CDR3 length is 16 residues. V was shortened by 5 bases and J by 8 bases, with 21 bases between the two germline ends. CDR1 and CDR2 (germline): LNHDA, SQIVND (reference sequence). The CDR3 sequence is CASSAGRGGSLEKLFF. The CDR3 region has the DNA TGTGCCAGTAGTGCTGGAAGGGGAGGATCTTTGGAAAAACTGTTTTTT.